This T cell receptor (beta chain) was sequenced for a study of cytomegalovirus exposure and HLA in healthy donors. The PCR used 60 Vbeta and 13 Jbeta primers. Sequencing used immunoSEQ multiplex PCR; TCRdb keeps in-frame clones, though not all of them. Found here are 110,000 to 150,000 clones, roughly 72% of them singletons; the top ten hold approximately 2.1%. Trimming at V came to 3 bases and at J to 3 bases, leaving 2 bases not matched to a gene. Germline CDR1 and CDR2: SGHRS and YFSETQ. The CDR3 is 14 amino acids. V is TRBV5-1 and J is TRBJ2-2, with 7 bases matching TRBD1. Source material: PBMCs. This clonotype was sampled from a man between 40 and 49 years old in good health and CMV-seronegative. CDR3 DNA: TGCGCCAGCAGCTGGGACAGATACACCGGGGAGCTGTTTTTT. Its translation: CASSWDRYTGELFF.